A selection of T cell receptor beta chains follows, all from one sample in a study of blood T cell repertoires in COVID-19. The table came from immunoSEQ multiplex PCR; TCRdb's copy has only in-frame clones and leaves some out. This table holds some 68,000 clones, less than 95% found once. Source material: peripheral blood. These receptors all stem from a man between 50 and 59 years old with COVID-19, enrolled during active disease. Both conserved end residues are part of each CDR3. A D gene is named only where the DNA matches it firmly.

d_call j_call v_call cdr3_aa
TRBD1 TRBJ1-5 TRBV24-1 CATSDTPPGQGVQPQHF
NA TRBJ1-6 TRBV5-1 CASSLEGFVSPLHF
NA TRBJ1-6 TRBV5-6 CASRVQGPGSPLHF
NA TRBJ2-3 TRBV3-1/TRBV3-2 CASSQDQRARDTQYF
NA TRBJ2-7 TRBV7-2 CASSLVGLRAGSAEQYF
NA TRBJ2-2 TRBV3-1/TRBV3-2 CASSLIGSGELFF
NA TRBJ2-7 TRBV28 CASSPHRVINYEQYF
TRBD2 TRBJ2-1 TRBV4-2 CASSQGASGSYNEQFF
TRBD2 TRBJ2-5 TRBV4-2 CASSQDWAGGSGRETQYF
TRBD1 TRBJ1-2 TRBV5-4 CASSAPGTEFGTF
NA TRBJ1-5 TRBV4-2 CASSHLSSNQPQHF
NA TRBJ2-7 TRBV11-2 CASSLTQGRRYEQYF
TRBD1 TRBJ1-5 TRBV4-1 CASSQDSRGNQPQHF
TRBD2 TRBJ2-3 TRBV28 CATHQGTSGLTDTQYF
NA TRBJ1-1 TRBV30 CAWIRQLNTEAFF
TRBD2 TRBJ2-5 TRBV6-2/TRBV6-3 CASSYMVGSGIQETQYF
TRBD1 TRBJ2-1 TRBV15 CATSRDPQGAGNEQFF
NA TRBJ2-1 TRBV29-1 CSVERAPQGEQFF
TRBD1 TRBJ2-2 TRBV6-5 CASGRGLEAGELFF
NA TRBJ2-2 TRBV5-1 CASSFPGTGELFF
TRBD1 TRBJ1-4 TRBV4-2 CASSQDPTGTGGEKLFF
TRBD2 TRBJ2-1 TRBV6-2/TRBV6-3 CASSYSIRPGTTTYNEQFF
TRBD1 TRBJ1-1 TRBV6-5 CASSQDREGTEAFF
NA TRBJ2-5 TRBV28 CASSRRVVTQYF
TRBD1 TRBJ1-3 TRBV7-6 CASSLGTGNSGNTIYF
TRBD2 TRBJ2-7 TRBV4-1 CASSQASLAAYEQYF
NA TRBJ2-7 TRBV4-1 CASSQRTVGSDSHEQYF
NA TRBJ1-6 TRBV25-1 CASSEWERASPLHF
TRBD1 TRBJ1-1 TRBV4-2 CASSQRPDRSNTEAFF
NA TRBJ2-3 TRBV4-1 CASSPLLARTDTQYF
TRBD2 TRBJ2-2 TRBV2 CASRPRLAGGPGELFF
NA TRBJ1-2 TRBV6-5 CASRSGSSYYGYTF
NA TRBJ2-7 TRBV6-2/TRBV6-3 CASSYPTYEQYF
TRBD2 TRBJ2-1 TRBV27 CASSLLAGGSNEQFF
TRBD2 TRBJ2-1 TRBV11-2 CASSLGGLAYNEQFF